This passage covers 24 T cell receptor beta chains from one sample sequenced in a study of T cell repertoires in cytomegalovirus infection. No antigen is known for these receptors. TCRdb independently ran MiXCR on the reads; one entry per CDR3 protein. In the table there are 900,000 to 950,000 distinct CDR3 sequences, roughly 30% of which are singletons. Source: cultured CD8+ T cells from PBMCs, taken from culture after CMV antigen stimulation. These receptors all come from a human donor in good health (CMV status not recorded). Some clones in this sample may be carry-over from other donors' samples.

This clonotype has a single count. Mismatch with germline at one junction end may stem from a read error. The rearrangement links TRBV10-3 to TRBJ2-3; D gene uncertain. Germline CDR1 is ENHRY and CDR2 is SYGVKD. The CDR3 runs 12 residues. The CDR3 here is CAIRTIRDTQYF. In DNA form, the CDR3 reads TGTGCTATCAGGACGATTAGAGATACGCAGTATTTT.

This clonotype was recorded a few times. The chain combines TRBV24-1 with TRBJ2-3; tentative D call: TRBD1 (5 bases). The CDR3 extends over 17 amino acids. Germline V CDR1 and CDR2: KGHDR, SFDVKD. The V and J ends lost 1 base and 1 base respectively, with 14 bases between them. DNA of the CDR3: TGTGCCACCAGTGATTTAAGGGGCGCGGACGGCACAGATACGCAGTATTTT. The encoded protein is CATSDLRGADGTDTQYF.

CDR3 region: CASRTDRGENSPLHF. The CDR3 nucleotides read TGTGCCAGCAGGACGGACAGGGGTGAAAATTCACCCCTCCACTTT. The chain has TRBV2 and TRBJ1-6; 9 bases map to TRBD1. The trim removed 6 bases at V and 7 bases at J, leaving 7 bases unmatched. Germline V CDR1 and CDR2: SNHLY, FYNNEI. This CDR3 spans 15 amino acids.

The table lists this clonotype with a few counts. The J gene is TRBJ1-1, the V gene TRBV4-1; TRBD1 might be the D (5 bases). The ends were cut back, 1 base at V and 3 bases at J, with 12 bases in the middle. CDR3 length equals 15 residues. The germline V gene encodes CDR1 MGHRA and CDR2 YSYEKL. The CDR3 DNA is TGCGCCAGCAGCCAAGTTGCCGGGGCTGACACTGAAGCTTTCTTT. This gives the protein CASSQVAGADTEAFF.

Turning to this clonotype: This may arise from a read error, as a much more abundant clone is one base away. The chain recombines TRBV6-2 or TRBV6-3 with TRBJ2-1; D remains unclear. The CDR3 runs to 13 residues. Germline V lookup: CDR1 MNHEY, CDR2 SVGEGT. Written as DNA, the CDR3 is TGTGCCAGCAGTTACTCCCTCTACAATAAGCAGTTCTTC. Translated, it gives CASSYSLYNKQFF.

This clonotype was recorded at least ten times. V usage is TRBV27 and J usage is TRBJ2-1; D unresolved. This CDR3 comprises 13 residues. The ends were cut back, 3 bases at V and 6 bases at J, with 9 bases in the middle. Germline V gene sequence: CDR1 MNHEY, CDR2 SMNVEV (reference sequence). CDR3 region: CASSFSSLNEQFF. Written as DNA, the CDR3 is TGTGCCAGCAGTTTCAGCTCCCTCAATGAGCAGTTCTTC.

This clonotype showed up many times. The chain combines TRBV7-2 with TRBJ2-3; 12 nucleotides align to TRBD2. With 5 bases clipped from V and 3 bases from J, the junction kept 6 bases outside the gene matches. CDR1 is SGHTA, CDR2 FQGNSA, per germline. The length of the CDR3 is 16 residues. The CDR3 bases are TGTGCCAGCAGCGTTCTCGGACTAGCGGGGACAGATACGCAGTATTTT. Its translation: CASSVLGLAGTDTQYF.

This chain joins TRBV20-1 and TRBJ1-6; no firm D call. Germline-derived CDR1 and CDR2 are DFQATT and SNEGSKA (reference sequence). The ends were cut back, 2 bases at V and 10 bases at J, with 21 bases in the middle. The CDR3 has 16 residues. The CDR3, as DNA: TGCAGTGCTAGACCCCAAACGGAGACCTGGTTCTCACCCCTCCACTTT. Translated, it gives CSARPQTETWFSPLHF.

The V and J genes are TRBV7-3 and TRBJ2-1, with TRBD1 matching 7 bases. J lost 3 bases, V lost 2 bases, and 1 base had no gene match. Germline V gene lookup returns CDR1 SGHTA and CDR2 FQGTGA. The CDR3 loop spans 14 amino acids. CDR3 DNA sequence: TGTGCCAGCAGCTTATACAGGGGCTACAATGAGCAGTTCTTC. Amino acid sequence: CASSLYRGYNEQFF. The full variable domain, with the rest looked up from reference TRBV7-3 and TRBJ2-1, is GAGVSQTPSNKVTEKGKYVELRCDPISGHTALYWYRQSLGQGPEFLIYFQGTGAADDSGLPNDRFFAVRPEGSVSTLKIQRTERGDSAVYLCASSLYRGYNEQFFGPGTRLTVL.

This clonotype appeared a single time. This chain connects TRBV27 to TRBJ1-1; D not resolved. This CDR3 has 13 amino acids. Between the trimmed V and J ends, which lost 8 bases and 4 bases, there was a span of 14 bases. From germline, CDR1 is MNHEY and CDR2 SMNVEV (reference sequence). DNA of the CDR3: TGTGCCAGCTCCCTTCTGGAGTCCACTGAAGCTTTCTTT. As protein: CASSLLESTEAFF.

This clonotype turned up a few times. The genes are TRBV12-3 or TRBV12-4 and TRBJ1-1; the D is unclear. V was clipped by 7 bases and J by 0 bases, with 12 bases between them. This CDR3 has 14 residues. The CDR3 bases are TGTGCCAGCACCACAAGGGAACTGAACACTGAAGCTTTCTTT. Translating gives CASTTRELNTEAFF.

This clonotype was recorded at least ten times. The chain employs TRBV6-1 and TRBJ2-7; weak D call: TRBD2 (5 bases). Trimming pared 6 bases from V and 0 bases from J, leaving 12 bases between. This CDR3 contains 14 residues. Germline CDR1 is MNHNS and CDR2 is SASEGT. The CDR3 DNA reads TGTGCCAGCAGGTGGACTCCTGCCTCCTACGAGCAGTACGTC. It translates to CASRWTPASYEQYV.

V and J are TRBV4-1 and TRBJ2-7; D gene uncertain. The CDR3 is 12 amino acids. Germline V gene lookup returns CDR1 MGHRA and CDR2 YSYEKL. The V and J ends lost 1 base and 6 bases respectively, with 7 bases between them. CDR3: CASSQGATEQYF. As DNA, the CDR3 is TGCGCCAGCAGCCAAGGGGCTACCGAGCAGTACTTC.

The V and J genes are TRBV6-5 and TRBJ2-1; D is ambiguous. Trimming removed 6 bases from V and 6 bases from J, with 12 bases in between. CDR3 length: 13 residues. Germline V CDR1 and CDR2: MNHEY, SVGAGI. The CDR3 loop is CASSDLASNEQFF. CDR3 DNA: TGTGCCAGCAGCGATCTTGCAAGCAATGAGCAGTTCTTC.

DNA of the CDR3: TGTGCCATCAGTGAGTTAGGGTACAGCTATAATTCACCCCTCCACTTT. As protein: CAISELGYSYNSPLHF. This sequence joins TRBV10-3 and TRBJ1-6; D gene uncertain. There are 16 residues in the CDR3. Germline V CDR1 and CDR2: ENHRY, SYGVKD. V lost 1 base and J 3 bases, leaving 10 bases between the germline ends.

The rearrangement joins TRBV7-9 to TRBJ2-5; D is unclear. The CDR3 extends over 14 amino acids. Germline V gene data show CDR1 as SEHNR and CDR2 as FQNEAQ (reference sequence). V lost 5 bases and J 0 bases, leaving 10 bases between the germline ends. The CDR3 DNA follows: TGTGCCAGCAGCCCCGGTGACAACCAAGAGACCCAGTACTTC. It is translated as CASSPGDNQETQYF.

The genes are TRBV7-9 and TRBJ2-3, with 12 bases that match TRBD1. The CDR3 has 17 residues. Germline CDR1 reads SEHNR; CDR2 reads FQNEAQ (reference sequence). Trimming cost V 5 bases and J 4 bases; bases outside gene matches: 10. CDR3 nucleotides: TGTGCCAGCAGCGTAAATCTGGGACAGGGGGCGTCAGATACGCAGTATTTT. It codes for CASSVNLGQGASDTQYF.

There are many counts of this clonotype. This chain links TRBV7-9 with TRBJ1-4; D is unclear. CDR3 length equals 14 residues. Trimming cost V 4 bases and J 7 bases, with 13 bases left between them. The germline CDR1 and CDR2 sequences are SEHNR and FQNEAQ (reference sequence). CDR3 nucleotide sequence: TGTGCCAGCAGCTCAGACGTACCGGGTGAAAAACTGTTTTTT. Translated: CASSSDVPGEKLFF.

A few counts support this clonotype. The chain is built from TRBV20-1 and TRBJ2-3, with 8 bases fitting TRBD2. The trim removed 6 bases at V and 2 bases at J, leaving 4 bases unmatched. Per germline, CDR1 DFQATT and CDR2 SNEGSKA (reference sequence). The CDR3 is 13 residues long. CDR3 sequence reads: CSAGLANTDTQYF. The CDR3 DNA is TGCAGTGCCGGACTAGCAAACACAGATACGCAGTATTTT.

This clonotype was seen only a few times. The V call is TRBV7-8, the J call TRBJ1-6, with D uncertain. The CDR3 totals 14 residues. Trimming took off 7 bases at V and 9 bases at J, with 16 bases between the two ends. Germline V lookup: CDR1 SGHVS, CDR2 FQNEAQ. The CDR3 DNA reads as TGTGCCAGCACCCAGAGAGGGTTGGGTTCACCCCTCCACTTT. It is translated as CASTQRGLGSPLHF. The full variable domain, with the rest looked up from reference TRBV7-8 and TRBJ1-6, is GAGVSQSPRYKVAKRGQDVALRCDPISGHVSLFWYQQALGQGPEFLTYFQNEAQLDKSGLPSDRFFAERPEGSVSTLKIQRTQQEDSAVYLCASTQRGLGSPLHFGNGTRLTVT.

This clonotype has a count of ten or more. The CDR3: CASSLHSEDRSEAFF. The DNA for the CDR3 is TGTGCCAGCAGCTTACATTCTGAGGACAGATCTGAAGCTTTCTTT. This sequence joins TRBV7-2 and TRBJ1-1, with D possibly matching TRBD1 (6 bases). The V end lost 2 bases, the J end lost 6 bases, and 16 bases lay between the germline ends. Germline V gene data show CDR1 as SGHTA and CDR2 as FQGNSA. CDR3 size: 15 residues.

This clonotype has more than one count but fewer than ten. This chain connects TRBV11-2 to TRBJ2-5, with D unclear. V gave up 1 base and J gave up 0 bases, with 9 bases separating them. CDR1 and CDR2 (germline): SGHAT, FQNNGV. This CDR3 region has 15 residues. The CDR3 nucleotides read TGTGCCAGCAGCTTAGTCCTGAGATACCAAGAGACCCAGTACTTC. The encoded protein is CASSLVLRYQETQYF.

Many counts were recorded for this clonotype. The V and J genes are TRBV7-6 and TRBJ2-1; D may be TRBD2 (5 bases). Germline loops: CDR1 SGHVS, CDR2 FNYEAQ. Trimming stripped 0 bases from V and 1 base from J, with 10 bases between. The CDR3 is 16 residues long. CDR3 amino acids: CASSLAREPSYNEQFF. The CDR3 DNA is TGTGCCAGCAGCTTAGCGAGGGAGCCTTCCTACAATGAGCAGTTCTTC.

At least ten counts were recorded for this clonotype. This rearrangement joins TRBV6-5 to TRBJ2-6; no clear D. Trimming removed 0 bases at V and 3 bases at J, with 0 bases between. Germline V gene lookup returns CDR1 MNHEY and CDR2 SVGAGI. This CDR3 has 13 amino acids. CDR3 nucleotide sequence: TGTGCCAGCAGTTACTCTGGGGCCAACGTCCTGACTTTC. This sequence encodes CASSYSGANVLTF.